Shown below are 25 T cell receptor beta chains from a single sample sequenced in a study of PD-L1 blockade in urothelial cancer. The data were produced by immunoSEQ multiplex PCR, yet TCRdb's version contains in-frame clones alone and is incomplete. The sample has some 76,000 clones; about 88% are singletons. The sample here was PBMCs, taken around atezolizumab (anti-PD-L1) treatment. These receptors were obtained from a man aged 60 to 75 with urothelial cancer.

In DNA form, the CDR3 reads TGTGCCAGCAGTCTCGGACCGGGACTAGCGGTCCCCATGTCCCAGTACTTC. It yields the protein CASSLGPGLAVPMSQYF. J is TRBJ2-5 and V is TRBV28; 11 bases are a match to TRBD2. The trim removed 5 bases at V and 9 bases at J, leaving 17 bases unmatched. CDR3 size: 17 residues. CDR1 and CDR2 (germline): MDHEN, SYDVKM.

V gene TRBV28 combines with J gene TRBJ2-1, with 7 bases lining up with TRBD1. Trimming at V came to 8 bases and at J to 4 bases, leaving 11 bases not matched to a gene. This CDR3 is 15 amino acids long. Germline assignment: CDR1 MDHEN and CDR2 SYDVKM. CDR3 residues: CASFRRGQLYNEQFF. CDR3 DNA: TGTGCCAGCTTCCGCCGGGGACAGCTATACAATGAGCAGTTCTTC.

The chain is built from TRBV9 and TRBJ1-2; no definite D call. The CDR3 length is 13 residues. Germline V gives CDR1 SGDLS, CDR2 YYNGEE. Between the trimmed V and J ends, which lost 0 bases and 2 bases, there was a span of 5 bases. The CDR3 is CASSVEENYGYTF. DNA for the CDR3: TGTGCCAGCAGCGTAGAGGAGAACTATGGCTACACCTTC.

The gene calls are TRBV11-2 and TRBJ2-5; TRBD1 agrees at 7 bases. Trimming at V came to 5 bases and at J to 2 bases, leaving 8 bases not matched to a gene. Looked up from germline, CDR1 is SGHAT and CDR2 is FQNNGV. The CDR3 extends over 15 amino acids. In DNA, the CDR3 is TGTGCCAGCAGCCAGACCGGGACAGTACAAGAGACCCAGTACTTC. It encodes CASSQTGTVQETQYF.

The chain uses TRBV6-5 and TRBJ2-5; 9 bases match TRBD1. In germline, CDR1 is MNHEY, CDR2 SVGAGI. CDR3 length equals 16 residues. With 4 bases clipped from V and 2 bases from J, the junction kept 8 bases outside the gene matches. The CDR3 protein is CASSLSLTGGQETQYF. The DNA for the CDR3 is TGTGCCAGCAGTTTAAGCTTGACAGGGGGTCAAGAGACCCAGTACTTC.

This chain joins TRBV7-8 and TRBJ2-7, with D maybe TRBD1 (6 bases). The CDR3 runs 13 residues. The ends were cut back, 0 bases at V and 3 bases at J, with 6 bases in the middle. Germline V gene data show CDR1 as SGHVS and CDR2 as FQNEAQ. In DNA, the CDR3 is TGTGCCAGCAGCTTAGCGACAGGCTACGAGCAGTACTTC. As protein: CASSLATGYEQYF.

J is TRBJ1-6 and V is TRBV30, with D perhaps matching TRBD1 (5 bases). Trimming pared 3 bases from V and 5 bases from J, leaving 14 bases between. Germline V CDR1 and CDR2: GTSNPN, SVGIG (reference sequence). CDR3 length equals 15 residues. CDR3 sequence reads: CAWRYLGQNNSPLHF. The CDR3 DNA is TGTGCCTGGAGATATCTAGGACAAAATAATTCACCCCTCCACTTT.

The chain recombines TRBV18 with TRBJ1-5, with no clear D. The CDR3 sequence is 13 residues long. CDR1 is KGHSH, CDR2 LQKENI, per germline. Trimming cost V 3 bases and J 4 bases, with 7 bases left between them. The CDR3 nucleotides read TGTGCCAGCTCACCGGGCCTTAATCAGCCCCAGCATTTT. Its translation: CASSPGLNQPQHF.

The CDR3 protein is CASSHPPVLRTSGNTIYF. The CDR3 DNA reads TGTGCCAGCAGCCACCCCCCGGTCCTGCGAACCTCTGGAAACACCATATATTTT. The chain couples TRBV7-9 to TRBJ1-3; the D is unclear. The V gene's germline CDR1 is SEHNR and CDR2 FQNEAQ (reference sequence). V was shortened by 5 bases and J by 0 bases, with 20 bases between the two germline ends. The CDR3 contains 18 residues. Combining the CDR3 with reference TRBV7-9 and TRBJ1-3 gives the whole variable domain DTGVSQNPRHKITKRGQNVTFRCDPISEHNRLYWYRQTLGQGPEFLTYFQNEAQLEKSRLLSDRFSAERPKGSFSTLEIQRTEQGDSAMYLCASSHPPVLRTSGNTIYFGEGSWLTVV.

V and J are TRBV5-1 and TRBJ2-1, with 15 positions matching TRBD2. The V gene end was trimmed by 0 bases and the J gene end by 7 bases; junction bases not matched to a gene: 11. Germline V gene lookup returns CDR1 SGHRS and CDR2 YFSETQ. CDR3 length: 19 amino acids. The CDR3 reads CASSLATGTSGRYGNEQFF. DNA of the CDR3: TGCGCCAGCAGCTTGGCCACCGGGACTAGCGGGAGGTATGGGAATGAGCAGTTCTTC.

V and J are TRBV28 and TRBJ1-2; 7 bases are shared with TRBD1. The CDR3 is 12 residues long. Germline trimming cut 8 bases from V and 2 bases from J; bases unmatched to any gene: 2. The germline gives CDR1 MDHEN, CDR2 SYDVKM. The DNA of the CDR3 is TGTGCCAGCGGGGACAGAAACTATGGCTACACCTTC. It yields the protein CASGDRNYGYTF.

The chain uses TRBV7-8 and TRBJ1-1, with 7 positions matching TRBD1. The CDR3 contains 11 residues. The V segment lost 5 bases and the J segment 12 bases; nucleotides outside the gene matches: 6. From germline, CDR1 is SGHVS and CDR2 FQNEAQ. CDR3 in amino acids: CASSPDRAPFF. In DNA, the CDR3 is TGTGCCAGCAGCCCAGACAGGGCTCCTTTCTTT.

The genes are TRBV7-2 and TRBJ2-7; 7 bases line up with TRBD1. CDR1 is SGHTA, CDR2 FQGNSA, per germline. Germline trimming cut 5 bases from V and 4 bases from J; bases unmatched to any gene: 11. The CDR3 has 15 amino acids. The CDR3 DNA is TGTGCCAGCAGCCCCCAATCACAGGGGAATTACGAGCAGTACTTC. Translated: CASSPQSQGNYEQYF.

A single count supports this clone. The V gene is TRBV19, the J gene TRBJ2-7, with 8 bases matching TRBD1. Germline CDR1 and CDR2: LNHDA and SQIVND (reference sequence). The CDR3 runs to 13 residues. With 5 bases clipped from V and 3 bases from J, the junction kept 3 bases outside the gene matches. CDR3: CASSPTGGYEQYF. Written as DNA, the CDR3 is TGTGCCAGTAGTCCAACAGGGGGCTACGAGCAGTACTTC.

The chain uses TRBV7-2 and TRBJ2-1, with 8 bases lining up with TRBD2. The germline gives CDR1 SGHTA, CDR2 FQGNSA. CDR3 size: 16 residues. J was trimmed by 9 bases and V by 1 base; bases with no gene match: 11. The CDR3 sequence is CASSLVPSGQTGEQFF. DNA for the CDR3: TGTGCCAGCAGCTTAGTCCCTAGCGGGCAAACGGGTGAGCAGTTCTTC.

This chain connects TRBV7-2 to TRBJ1-2; 7 bases are shared with TRBD1. Germline values: CDR1 SGHTA, CDR2 FQGNSA. CDR3 length: 17 amino acids. The J segment lost 4 bases and the V segment lost 5 bases, leaving 16 bases of the junction unmatched. The CDR3 DNA sequence: TGTGCCAGCAGCCCTTCGGAAGGGGGCTTGAGGAGCTATGGCTACACCTTC. Its protein is CASSPSEGGLRSYGYTF.

The gene calls are TRBV19 and TRBJ2-1, with 11 positions matching TRBD1. The CDR3 contains 16 residues. V shed 3 bases and J 0 bases; nucleotides not matched to a gene: 1. Germline CDR1 LNHDA, CDR2 SQIVND (reference sequence). CDR3 sequence reads: CASSIGTGGSYNEQFF. CDR3 DNA sequence: TGTGCCAGTAGTATCGGGACAGGGGGCTCCTACAATGAGCAGTTCTTC.

This chain joins TRBV7-3 and TRBJ1-1; 7 bases are a match to TRBD1. V lost 3 bases, J lost 0 bases, and 4 bases stayed unmatched. The CDR3 is 15 amino acids. Per germline, CDR1 SGHTA and CDR2 FQGTGA. CDR3 DNA: TGTGCCAGCAGCTTGCTGACAGGGATGAACACTGAAGCTTTCTTT. It is translated as CASSLLTGMNTEAFF.

This chain joins TRBV10-3 and TRBJ1-1, with 11 bases matching TRBD1. Unmatched junction bases numbered 7, after V lost 6 bases and J lost 10 bases. Germline V gene data show CDR1 as ENHRY and CDR2 as SYGVKD. The CDR3 totals 13 residues. The CDR3 DNA follows: TGTGCCATCAGCGTCGGACAGGGGGCCGGAGCTTTCTTT. Translated, it gives CAISVGQGAGAFF.

The chain has TRBV7-6 and TRBJ2-3; 12 nucleotides line up with TRBD2. Looked up from germline, CDR1 is SGHVS and CDR2 is FNYEAQ. The CDR3 loop spans 17 amino acids. J lost 10 bases, V lost 0 bases, and 11 bases had no gene match. As DNA, the CDR3 is TGTGCCAGCAGCTTAGCGAGGCTAGCGGGAGGGCCAGGGCCGCAGTATTTT. It codes for CASSLARLAGGPGPQYF.

V usage is TRBV7-8 and J usage is TRBJ2-1; TRBD1 matches at 8 bases. The CDR3 contains 15 residues. Germline loops: CDR1 SGHVS, CDR2 FQNEAQ. The junction had 5 bases not matched to a gene; V was cut back by 5 bases and J by 2 bases. CDR3 residues: CASSEPGGAYNEQFF. The CDR3 nucleotides read TGTGCCAGCAGCGAACCAGGGGGCGCCTACAATGAGCAGTTCTTC. Full variable domain (missing parts from reference TRBV7-8 and TRBJ2-1): GAGVSQSPRYKVAKRGQDVALRCDPISGHVSLFWYQQALGQGPEFLTYFQNEAQLDKSGLPSDRFFAERPEGSVSTLKIQRTQQEDSAVYLCASSEPGGAYNEQFFGPGTRLTVL.

The gene calls are TRBV19 and TRBJ2-7, with a weak D call TRBD1 (6 bases). Trimming took off 1 base at V and 4 bases at J, with 14 bases between the two ends. Germline CDR1 and CDR2: LNHDA and SQIVND (reference sequence). The CDR3 is 15 amino acids. CDR3 protein: CASSIGTGPSYEQYF. The CDR3, as DNA: TGTGCCAGTAGTATAGGAACAGGGCCCAGTTACGAGCAGTACTTC.

The chain has TRBV19 and TRBJ1-2; D may be TRBD1 (5 bases). This CDR3 has 13 amino acids. V lost 2 bases and J 6 bases, leaving 10 bases between the germline ends. From germline, CDR1 is LNHDA and CDR2 SQIVND (reference sequence). The CDR3 DNA follows: TGTGCCAGTAGTATAAGGGGAATCAATGGCTACACCTTC. It specifies CASSIRGINGYTF.

This clone was picked up one time. The rearrangement links TRBV2 to TRBJ1-1; D may be TRBD1 (6 bases). The CDR3 loop spans 15 amino acids. Germline loops: CDR1 SNHLY, CDR2 FYNNEI. V was pared by 0 bases and J by 7 bases, with 15 bases between. In DNA, the CDR3 is TGTGCCAGCAGTGAAGCGGGGGGGGCGCGGGGTGAAGCTTTCTTT. This gives the protein CASSEAGGARGEAFF. The complete variable domain, with remaining parts taken from reference TRBV2 and TRBJ1-1, reads EPEVTQTPSHQVTQMGQEVILRCVPISNHLYFYWYRQILGQKVEFLVSFYNNEISEKSEIFDDQFSVERPDGSNFTLKIRSTKLEDSAMYFCASSEAGGARGEAFFGQGTRLTVV.

The chain couples TRBV4-1 to TRBJ1-2; 7 nucleotides align to TRBD1. The CDR3 is 15 amino acids. J lost 2 bases, V lost 1 base, and 4 bases had no gene match. The V gene's germline CDR1 is MGHRA and CDR2 YSYEKL. For the CDR3, the DNA is TGCGCCAGCAGCCAAGGACAGGGAGTCAACTATGGCTACACCTTC. This gives the protein CASSQGQGVNYGYTF.